The 11 T cell receptor beta chains below were found in one sample sequenced in a study of tumor-infiltrating lymphocytes in localized non-small cell lung cancer. The protocol was immunoSEQ multiplex PCR, while the TCRdb copy is restricted to in-frame clones and leaves out a portion. The table records approximately 13,000 clones, about 77% of them present only once. Material for sequencing was lung tumor tissue. These receptor sequences come from a human donor with non-small cell lung cancer.

The chain recombines TRBV10-3 with TRBJ2-2; TRBD1 matches 8 bases. In germline, CDR1 is ENHRY, CDR2 SYGVKD. The CDR3 spans 13 residues. Trimming removed 6 bases from V and 7 bases from J; junction bases left unmatched: 4. CDR3 DNA sequence: TGTGCCATCAGCCAGGGGGCGAGCGGGGAGCTGTTTTTT. Translated: CAISQGASGELFF.

The chain carries TRBV5-1 and TRBJ2-2; 9 bases are a match to TRBD1. The CDR3 length is 17 residues. Trimming at V came to 3 bases and at J to 2 bases, leaving 8 bases not matched to a gene. The germline V gene has CDR1 SGHRS and CDR2 YFSETQ. DNA of the CDR3: TGCGCCAGCAGCTGGAACGGACAGGGGTCCAACACCGGGGAGCTGTTTTTT. Its protein product is CASSWNGQGSNTGELFF.

A word on this clone: This specimen includes other DNA sequences encoding the same CDR3. The chain recombines TRBV15 with TRBJ1-4; 10 nucleotides align to TRBD1. Germline V gene sequence: CDR1 LNHNV, CDR2 YYDKDF (reference sequence). V lost 3 bases to trimming and J lost 8 bases; unmatched junction nucleotides: 3. The length of the CDR3 is 14 residues. The CDR3 loop is CATSRGQGNEKLFF. CDR3 DNA: TGTGCCACCAGCAGGGGACAGGGGAACGAAAAACTGTTTTTT.

The chain uses TRBV5-1 and TRBJ2-3; 8 bases map to TRBD2. The germline V gene has CDR1 SGHRS and CDR2 YFSETQ. This CDR3 has 14 amino acids. The V and J ends lost 6 bases and 1 base, in that order; junction bases with no gene match: 4. In DNA, the CDR3 is TGCGCCAGCACCCCGGGAGGGGGCACAGATACGCAGTATTTT. It codes for CASTPGGGTDTQYF. Filled out from reference TRBV5-1 and TRBJ2-3, the complete variable domain reads KAGVTQTPRYLIKTRGQQVTLSCSPISGHRSVSWYQQTPGQGLQFLFEYFSETQRNKGNFPGRFSGRQFSNSRSEMNVSTLELGDSALYLCASTPGGGTDTQYFGPGTRLTVL.

This chain uses TRBV4-2 with TRBJ1-5, with a tentative D call TRBD1 (5 bases). Trimming took 0 bases from V and 3 from J, leaving 12 bases between them. Germline V lookup: CDR1 LGHNA, CDR2 YNFKEQ. This CDR3 has 16 amino acids. CDR3: CASSQDPSGNNQPQHF. The CDR3 DNA reads as TGTGCCAGCAGCCAAGATCCCTCAGGGAACAATCAGCCCCAGCATTTT.

The rearrangement joins TRBV6-5 to TRBJ2-6, with D possibly TRBD1 on 6 matching bases. The germline CDR1 and CDR2 sequences are MNHEY and SVGAGI. CDR3 length: 16 residues. The germline V and J ends were trimmed by 0 bases and 2 bases, with 8 bases remaining between them. The CDR3 protein is CASSYSTGAGANVLTF. In DNA form, the CDR3 reads TGTGCCAGCAGTTACTCGACAGGCGCTGGGGCCAACGTCCTGACTTTC.

This clone was found a few times. The genes are TRBV13 and TRBJ2-4; TRBD2 agrees at 9 bases. The trim removed 4 bases at V and 9 bases at J, leaving 7 bases unmatched. This CDR3 spans 14 amino acids. Looked up from germline, CDR1 is PRHDT and CDR2 is FYEKMQ (reference sequence). DNA for the CDR3: TGTGCCAGCAGCTCCACTAGCGGGCCGCTCATTCAGTACTTC. Protein: CASSSTSGPLIQYF.

V usage is TRBV15 and J usage is TRBJ2-1, with D perhaps matching TRBD1 (6 bases). Germline V CDR1 and CDR2: LNHNV, YYDKDF (reference sequence). Trimming took 0 bases from V and 8 from J, leaving 11 bases between them. The CDR3 totals 14 residues. CDR3 DNA: TGTGCCACCAGCAGAGATAGGGGGTTGCATGAGCAGTTCTTC. It specifies CATSRDRGLHEQFF.

The chain combines TRBV7-3 with TRBJ2-5; the D call may be TRBD1 or TRBD2 (7 bases each). Trimming took 1 base from V and 0 from J, leaving 12 bases between them. This CDR3 comprises 16 residues. Germline V gene data show CDR1 as SGHTA and CDR2 as FQGTGA. The CDR3 protein is CASSLMPGGDQETQYF. For the CDR3, the DNA is TGTGCCAGCAGCTTAATGCCAGGGGGGGACCAAGAGACCCAGTACTTC. Complete variable domain (other parts from reference TRBV7-3 and TRBJ2-5): GAGVSQTPSNKVTEKGKYVELRCDPISGHTALYWYRQSLGQGPEFLIYFQGTGAADDSGLPNDRFFAVRPEGSVSTLKIQRTERGDSAVYLCASSLMPGGDQETQYFGPGTRLLVL.

For this clone: The same CDR3 is also encoded by other DNA sequences in this sample. This rearrangement joins TRBV5-4 to TRBJ2-3, with 9 bases identical to TRBD2. The CDR3 consists of 16 residues. Germline CDR1 reads SGHNT; CDR2 reads YYREEE (reference sequence). V was pared by 1 base and J by 0 bases, with 3 bases of the junction left unmatched. The CDR3 region is CASSLFLAGSTDTQYF. DNA of the CDR3: TGTGCCAGCAGCTTGTTTCTAGCGGGAAGCACAGATACGCAGTATTTT.

The chain employs TRBV18 and TRBJ1-2; D unclear. Germline V gene sequence: CDR1 KGHSH, CDR2 LQKENI. The CDR3 consists of 16 residues. Trimming cost V 2 bases and J 3 bases, with 16 bases left between them. The CDR3 reads CASSPGGSDEDYGYTF. CDR3 nucleotides: TGTGCCAGCTCACCAGGAGGGTCAGACGAGGACTATGGCTACACCTTC. Full variable domain (rest looked up from reference TRBV18 and TRBJ1-2): NAGVMQNPRHLVRRRGQEARLRCSPMKGHSHVYWYRQLPEEGLKFMVYLQKENIIDESGMPKERFSAEFPKEGPSILRIQQVVRGDSAAYFCASSPGGSDEDYGYTFGSGTRLTVV.